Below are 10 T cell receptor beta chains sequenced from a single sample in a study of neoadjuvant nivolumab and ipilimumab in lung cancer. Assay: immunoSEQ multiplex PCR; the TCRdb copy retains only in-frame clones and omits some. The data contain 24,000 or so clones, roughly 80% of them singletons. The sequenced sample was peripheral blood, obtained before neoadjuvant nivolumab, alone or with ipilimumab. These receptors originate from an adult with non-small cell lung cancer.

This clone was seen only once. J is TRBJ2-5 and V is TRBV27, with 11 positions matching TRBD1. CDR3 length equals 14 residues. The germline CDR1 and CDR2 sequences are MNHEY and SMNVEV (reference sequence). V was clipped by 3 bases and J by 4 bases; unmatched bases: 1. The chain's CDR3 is CASSLGTGGETQYF. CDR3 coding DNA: TGTGCCAGCAGTTTGGGGACAGGGGGAGAGACCCAGTACTTC.

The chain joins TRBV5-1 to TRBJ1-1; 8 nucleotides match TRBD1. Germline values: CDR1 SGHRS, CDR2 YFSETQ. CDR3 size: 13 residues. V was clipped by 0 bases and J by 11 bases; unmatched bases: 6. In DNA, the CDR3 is TGCGCCAGCAGCTTGGGGGGACAGGCGCTGGCTTTCTTT. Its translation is CASSLGGQALAFF.

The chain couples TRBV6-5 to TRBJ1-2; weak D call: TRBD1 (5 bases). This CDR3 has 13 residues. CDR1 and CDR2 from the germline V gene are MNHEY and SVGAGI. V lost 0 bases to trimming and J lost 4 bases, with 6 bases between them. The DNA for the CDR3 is TGTGCCAGCAGTTACTCTCAGGGCTATGGCTACACCTTC. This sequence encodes CASSYSQGYGYTF.

The chain's CDR3 is CASSERTGVNSPLHF. CDR3 nucleotide sequence: TGTGCCAGCAGTGAGCGGACAGGAGTTAATTCACCCCTCCACTTT. The V gene is TRBV2, the J gene TRBJ1-6; TRBD1 matches at 7 bases. This CDR3 is built from 15 residues. Germline lookup yields CDR1 SNHLY and CDR2 FYNNEI. V was clipped by 3 bases and J by 6 bases; unmatched bases: 5.

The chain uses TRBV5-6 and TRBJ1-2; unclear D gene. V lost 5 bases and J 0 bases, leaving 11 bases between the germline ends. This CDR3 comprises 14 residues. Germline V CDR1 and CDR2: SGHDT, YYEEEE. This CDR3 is CASSRRNTNYGYTF. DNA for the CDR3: TGTGCCAGCAGTCGCAGGAATACTAACTATGGCTACACCTTC.

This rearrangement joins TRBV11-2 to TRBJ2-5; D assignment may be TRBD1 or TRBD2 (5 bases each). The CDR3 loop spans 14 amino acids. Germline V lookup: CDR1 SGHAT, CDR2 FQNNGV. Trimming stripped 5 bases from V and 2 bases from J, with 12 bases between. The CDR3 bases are TGTGCCAGCAGCCCTAGAGGGGTTCAAGAGACCCAGTACTTC. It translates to CASSPRGVQETQYF. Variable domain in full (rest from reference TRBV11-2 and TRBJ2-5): EAGVAQSPRYKIIEKRQSVAFWCNPISGHATLYWYQQILGQGPKLLIQFQNNGVVDDSQLPKDRFSAERLKGVDSTLKIQPAKLEDSAVYLCASSPRGVQETQYFGPGTRLLVL.

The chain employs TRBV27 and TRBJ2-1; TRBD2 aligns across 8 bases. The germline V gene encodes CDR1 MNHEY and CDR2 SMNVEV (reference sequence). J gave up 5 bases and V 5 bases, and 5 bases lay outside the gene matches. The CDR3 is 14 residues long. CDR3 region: CASSIRGGNNEQFF. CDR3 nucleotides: TGTGCCAGCAGTATCCGGGGGGGAAACAATGAGCAGTTCTTC.

CDR3 residues: CASSFNHLNTEAFF. The CDR3 DNA follows: TGTGCCAGCAGCTTTAATCATTTGAACACTGAAGCTTTCTTT. The chain carries TRBV11-3 and TRBJ1-1, with no clear D. CDR1 is SGHNT, CDR2 YENEEA, per germline. Trimming took off 3 bases at V and 0 bases at J, with 8 bases between the two ends. CDR3 length: 14 residues.

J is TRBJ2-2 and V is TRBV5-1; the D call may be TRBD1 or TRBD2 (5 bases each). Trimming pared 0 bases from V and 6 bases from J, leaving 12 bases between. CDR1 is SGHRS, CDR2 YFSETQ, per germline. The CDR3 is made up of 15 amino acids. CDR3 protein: CASSLAQGGPGELFF. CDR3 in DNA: TGCGCCAGCAGCTTGGCCCAGGGCGGGCCCGGGGAGCTGTTTTTT.

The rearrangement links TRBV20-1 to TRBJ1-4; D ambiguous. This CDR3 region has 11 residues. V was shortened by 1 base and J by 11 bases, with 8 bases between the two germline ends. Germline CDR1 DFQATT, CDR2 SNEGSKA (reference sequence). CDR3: CSARGAEKLFF. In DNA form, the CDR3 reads TGCAGTGCTAGAGGTGCGGAGAAACTGTTTTTT.